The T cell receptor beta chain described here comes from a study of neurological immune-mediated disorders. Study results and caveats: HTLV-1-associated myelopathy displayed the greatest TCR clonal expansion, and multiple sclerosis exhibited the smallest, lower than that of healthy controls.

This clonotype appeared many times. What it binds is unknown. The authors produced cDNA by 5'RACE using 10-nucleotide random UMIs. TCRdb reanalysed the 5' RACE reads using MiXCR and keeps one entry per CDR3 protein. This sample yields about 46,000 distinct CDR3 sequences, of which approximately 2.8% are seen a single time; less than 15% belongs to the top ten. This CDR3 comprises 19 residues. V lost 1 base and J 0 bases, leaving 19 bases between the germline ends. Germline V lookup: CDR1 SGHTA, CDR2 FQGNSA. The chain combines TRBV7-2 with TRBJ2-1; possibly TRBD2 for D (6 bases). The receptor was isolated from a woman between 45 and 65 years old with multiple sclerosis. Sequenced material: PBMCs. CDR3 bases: TGTGCCAGCAGCTTAGGGGTTAATATGGGGGGAAGCTCCTACAATGAGCAGTTCTTC. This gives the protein CASSLGVNMGGSSYNEQFF.